This T cell receptor (beta chain) comes out of a study of CD8 T cells in ankylosing spondylitis. Quantitative 5'-RACE with molecular barcodes was used to make the TCR beta libraries. TCRdb re-analysed the 5' RACE reads in MiXCR, keeping a single row per CDR3 protein. The table records hundreds of thousands of distinct CDR3 sequences, 20% to 30% of them present only once. This clonotype came up a few times. Its antigen is as yet unknown. Study observations and caveats: Disease-linked clones had a CD8+ phenotype and relatively low frequency in peripheral blood. Typical of ankylosing spondylitis blood, it appeared, was a TCR beta motif of 7 or 8 highly homologous variants. Matched synovial fluid from ankylosing spondylitis patients was reported to be enriched for disease-linked clones. Earlier work had already found some motif variants in reactive arthritis synovial fluid and blood.

CDR1 and CDR2 (germline): DFQATT, SNEGSKA (reference sequence). V gave up 6 bases and J gave up 5 bases, with 16 bases separating them. This CDR3 spans 13 amino acids. This sequence originates from a male donor with ankylosing spondylitis. The sequenced sample consisted of blood, either unsorted or a sorted T cell fraction (not recorded which). The V and J genes are TRBV20-1 and TRBJ1-1, with a possible D match to TRBD1 (6 bases). The CDR3 coding sequence is TGCAGTGCAAGCCGGGGGGGGCGAACTGAAGCTTTCTTT. Amino acid sequence: CSASRGGRTEAFF.